This is a list of T cell receptor beta chains from one sample in a study of long-term antiretroviral therapy in people with HIV. Produced via immunoSEQ multiplex PCR; TCRdb's table is partial and in-frame only. The data contain 20,000 to 25,000 clones, roughly 80% of them singletons. The specimen was unsorted PBMCs, collected 0.4 years after starting antiretroviral therapy. All receptors derive from a man aged 50-59 years with HIV. The CDR3 runs from the conserved cysteine through the conserved F or W. Fields, in order: V gene, clone size, D gene, J gene, CDR3 DNA, CDR3 protein. The D gene is left open where the match is weak. Some rows mark clone size as missing; the rest say once, few, many or name a class of expanded clone.

>TRBV11-2|-|-|TRBJ2-3
TGTGCCAGCAGCTTAGTAGGATCCATCCCCACAGATACGCAGTATTTT
CASSLVGSIPTDTQYF
>TRBV5-4|-|-|TRBJ1-2
TGTGCCAGCAGCTTTGGGGGCGCAGGGGCCGGCTACACCTTC
CASSFGGAGAGYTF
>TRBV11-2|-|TRBD1|TRBJ1-2
TGTGCCAGCAGCTTAGTGACAGGGTTTCGTGTTGGCTACACCTTC
CASSLVTGFRVGYTF
>TRBV7-9|-|-|TRBJ2-3
TGTGCCAGCAGCTTAGCGTCTGGAGGGGGGGGCCTGACAGATACGCAGTATTTT
CASSLASGGGGLTDTQYF
>TRBV28|once|-|TRBJ1-6
TGTGCCAGCAGGCGTGCCGGGACCCGGGGGAATTCACCCCTCCACTTT
CASRRAGTRGNSPLHF
>TRBV10-3|once|-|TRBJ2-5
TGTGCCACCGGGGTGGGGGGGGCACAAGAGACCCAGTACTTC
CATGVGGAQETQYF
>TRBV7-8|-|-|TRBJ1-5
TGTGCCAGCAGCTACAGCGGCGGGAGCAATCAGCCCCAGCATTTT
CASSYSGGSNQPQHF
>TRBV11-2|-|-|TRBJ2-7
TGTGCCAGCAGCTTAGTGGGCACGGATCCGTACTTC
CASSLVGTDPYF
>TRBV9|-|-|TRBJ1-3
TGTGCCAGCAGCGTAGAGGACGGCTTGGACACCATATATTTT
CASSVEDGLDTIYF
>TRBV10-2|-|-|TRBJ2-1
TGCGCCAGCAGTGAGTCATTAACGATTAATGAGCAGTTCTTC
CASSESLTINEQFF
>TRBV14|-|-|TRBJ1-1
TGTGCCAGCAGCCAAGATTTATTGAGGAGTGAAGCTTTCTTT
CASSQDLLRSEAFF
>TRBV27|-|-|TRBJ2-7
TGTGCCAGCAGCCCCAGCCAGTGGACTTTTTCGTACGAGCAGTACTTC
CASSPSQWTFSYEQYF
>TRBV9|-|TRBD1|TRBJ1-1
TGTGCCTTTTGGGGGGGGACAGGGGGAAAAGCTTTCTTT
CAFWGGTGGKAFF
>TRBV13|-|-|TRBJ1-1
TGTGCCAGCAGCCCTTATGGTCCCACTGAAGCTTTCTTT
CASSPYGPTEAFF
>TRBV5-1|-|-|TRBJ2-5
TGCGCCAGCAGCCTCCTGACAGAGTACCAAGAGACCCAGTACTTC
CASSLLTEYQETQYF
>TRBV2|-|TRBD1|TRBJ1-5
TGTGCCAGCACCCATGACAGGGGGGAATCGCCCCAGCATTTT
CASTHDRGESPQHF
>TRBV9|-|-|TRBJ1-2
TGTGCCAGCAGCGCCCGGGGGGGAGGGAACTATGGCTACACCTTC
CASSARGGGNYGYTF
>TRBV30|-|-|TRBJ1-1
TGTGCCTTGACAGGATCTTACACTGAAGCTTTCTTT
CALTGSYTEAFF
>TRBV29-1|-|-|TRBJ2-1
TGCAGCTTCAAATGGGGAGGTGAGCAGTTCTTC
CSFKWGGEQFF
>TRBV19|few|-|TRBJ1-1
TGTGCCAGTATAAGGCGCACTGAAGCTTTCTTT
CASIRRTEAFF
>TRBV7-7|-|-|TRBJ2-2
TGTGCTAGCAGCTTAACAGGGAACACCGGGGAGCTGTTTTTT
CASSLTGNTGELFF
>TRBV6-6|-|-|TRBJ2-5
TGTGCCAGCAATGCAGGAACCCAGTACTTC
CASNAGTQYF
>TRBV7-2|-|TRBD1|TRBJ1-2
TGTGCCAGCAGCTCTCTAGCCATCGGGACAGGGAGTGGCTACACCTTC
CASSSLAIGTGSGYTF
>TRBV7-9|-|-|TRBJ2-3
TGTGCCAGCAGCTTATCAACAGATACGCAGTATTTT
CASSLSTDTQYF
>TRBV5-6|-|TRBD1|TRBJ1-2
TGTGCCAGCAGCTTGGGGGACAGGTCTACGAAAGATGGCTACACCTTC
CASSLGDRSTKDGYTF
>TRBV25-1|-|-|TRBJ1-1
TGTGCCAGCAGCAGGGACGTGAACACTGAAGCTTTCTTT
CASSRDVNTEAFF
>TRBV7-9|-|-|TRBJ1-2
TGTGCCAGCAGCTCCGAGGCTCGCAGGGGAGGGGGCTACACCTTC
CASSSEARRGGGYTF
>TRBV6-1|-|-|TRBJ1-1
TGTGCCAGCAGTGAAGTTCGAGTGACCACTGAAGCTTTCTTT
CASSEVRVTTEAFF
>TRBV9|-|-|TRBJ1-6
TGTGCCAGCAGCGTAGGGTCAGGGCAAGTTTCTTCACCCCTCCACTTT
CASSVGSGQVSSPLHF
>TRBV2|-|-|TRBJ2-5
TGTGCCAGCAGAAACCAAGAGACCCAGTACTTC
CASRNQETQYF
>TRBV4-1|few|-|TRBJ1-2
TGCGCCAGCAGCCAGGGGGTCGCTAACTATGGCTACACCTTC
CASSQGVANYGYTF
>TRBV5-4|-|-|TRBJ2-7
TGTGCCAGCAGCTTGGTTCAGGGGTCGGGCGAGCAGTACTTC
CASSLVQGSGEQYF
>TRBV6-5|few|TRBD1|TRBJ1-1
TGTGCCAGCAGTTTCGGACAGGAGAACACTGAAGCTTTCTTT
CASSFGQENTEAFF
>TRBV11-2|-|-|TRBJ2-5
TGTGCCAGCAGCTTAAGACCCCTGGAGACCCAGTACTTC
CASSLRPLETQYF
>TRBV2|-|-|TRBJ1-5
TGTGCCAGCAACCTCGACGATCAGCCCCAGCATTTT
CASNLDDQPQHF
>TRBV28|-|TRBD1|TRBJ2-7
TGTGCCAGCAGTATCTTGACAGGGCGCCCCTACGAGCAGTACTTC
CASSILTGRPYEQYF
>TRBV6-4|-|-|TRBJ1-2
TGTGCCAGCAGGAGAGGCCCACAGGGCGAGGGTGGCTACACCTTC
CASRRGPQGEGGYTF
>TRBV7-2|-|-|TRBJ1-2
TGTGCCAGCAGCTTAGATCTGACAGAAAGTGGCTACACCTTC
CASSLDLTESGYTF
>TRBV5-4|-|TRBD2|TRBJ2-3
TGTGCCAGCAGCCCAGGAACGGGGAGGGGTAGAGGAGATACGCAGTATTTT
CASSPGTGRGRGDTQYF
>TRBV5-4|-|-|TRBJ1-2
TGTGCCAGCAGCTTGGAGCCCGCCAGGTCAGGCTATGGCTACACCTTC
CASSLEPARSGYGYTF
>TRBV29-1|-|-|TRBJ2-2
TGCAGCGTTGATATCTTTGGGGAGCTGTTTTTT
CSVDIFGELFF
>TRBV30|-|-|TRBJ1-2
TGTGCCTGGAGTTCCAGGGGCCCCTATGGCTACACCTTC
CAWSSRGPYGYTF
>TRBV4-3|-|-|TRBJ2-3
TGCGCCAGCAGCCAAGATACGCTCTTTCCTGCAGATACGCAGTATTTT
CASSQDTLFPADTQYF
>TRBV28|-|-|TRBJ2-1
TGTGCCTCTCTTAATTGGGAAAATGAGCAGTTCTTC
CASLNWENEQFF
>TRBV7-7|-|TRBD2|TRBJ2-3
TGTGCTAGCAGCTTAGCCCGGGGGGGCACAGATACGCAGTATTTT
CASSLARGGTDTQYF
>TRBV28|-|TRBD2|TRBJ2-1
TGTGCCAGCAGTAAACCTAGCGGGGGGGCGTACAATGAGCAGTTCTTC
CASSKPSGGAYNEQFF
>TRBV18|-|-|TRBJ2-7
TGTGCCAGCTCACCTCCGGGCTCCTACGAGCAGTACTTC
CASSPPGSYEQYF
>TRBV2|-|-|TRBJ2-1
TGTGCCAGCAGGTCTGGGATGGAGGGGGGGGTGTACAATGAGCAGTTCTTC
CASRSGMEGGVYNEQFF
>TRBV5-6|-|-|TRBJ1-5
TGTGCCAGCAGCTTGAGAAGCAATCAGCCCCAGCATTTT
CASSLRSNQPQHF
>TRBV6-6|-|-|TRBJ1-1
TGTGCCAGCATTGACAACACTGAAGCTTTCTTT
CASIDNTEAFF
>TRBV9|-|-|TRBJ2-7
TGTGCCAGCAGCGTAGGTGGGGACTCCTACGAGCAGTACTTC
CASSVGGDSYEQYF
>TRBV19|-|-|TRBJ2-1
TGTGCCAGTAGTATAGATGTGGTTTACAATGAGCAGTTCTTC
CASSIDVVYNEQFF
>TRBV14|-|TRBD2|TRBJ2-7
TGTGCCAGCAGCCTAAGGGGACCGGGACTAGCGGTTTACGAGCAGTACTTC
CASSLRGPGLAVYEQYF
>TRBV7-8|-|TRBD1|TRBJ2-1
TGTGCCAGCAGCTTAGAATTGGGACAGGGTTGGAATGAGCAGTTCTTC
CASSLELGQGWNEQFF
>TRBV10-3|-|TRBD1|TRBJ1-5
TGTGCCACAGGGACAGGTCTTAGCAATCAGCCCCAGCATTTT
CATGTGLSNQPQHF